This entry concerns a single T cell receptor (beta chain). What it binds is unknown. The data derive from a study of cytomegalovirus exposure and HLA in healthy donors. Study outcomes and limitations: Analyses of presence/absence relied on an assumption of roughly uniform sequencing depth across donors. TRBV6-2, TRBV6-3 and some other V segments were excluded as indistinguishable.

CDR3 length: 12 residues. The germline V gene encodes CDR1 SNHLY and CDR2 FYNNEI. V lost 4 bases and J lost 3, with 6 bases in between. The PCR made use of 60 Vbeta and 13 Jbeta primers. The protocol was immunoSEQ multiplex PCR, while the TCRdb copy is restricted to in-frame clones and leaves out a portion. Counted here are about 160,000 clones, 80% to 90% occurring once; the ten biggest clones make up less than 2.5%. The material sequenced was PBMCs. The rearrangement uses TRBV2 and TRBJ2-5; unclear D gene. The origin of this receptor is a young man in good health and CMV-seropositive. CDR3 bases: TGTGCCAGCAGTGTAGTAGAAGAGACCCAGTACTTC. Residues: CASSVVEETQYF.